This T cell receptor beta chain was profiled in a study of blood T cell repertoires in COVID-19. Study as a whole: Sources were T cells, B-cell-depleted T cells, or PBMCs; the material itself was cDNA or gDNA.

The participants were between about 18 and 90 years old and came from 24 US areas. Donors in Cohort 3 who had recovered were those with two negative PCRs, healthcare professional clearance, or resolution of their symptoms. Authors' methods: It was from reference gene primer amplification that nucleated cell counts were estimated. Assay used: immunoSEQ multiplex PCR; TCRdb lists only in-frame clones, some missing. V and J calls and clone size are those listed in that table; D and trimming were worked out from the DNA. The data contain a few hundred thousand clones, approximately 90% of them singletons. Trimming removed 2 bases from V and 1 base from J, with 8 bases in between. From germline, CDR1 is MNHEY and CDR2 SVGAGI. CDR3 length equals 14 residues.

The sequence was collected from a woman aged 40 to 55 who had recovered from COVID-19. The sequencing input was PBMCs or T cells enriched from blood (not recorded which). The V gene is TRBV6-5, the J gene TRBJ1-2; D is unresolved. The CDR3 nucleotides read TGTGCCAGCAGTTACGACGGGTTTAACTATGGCTACACCTTC. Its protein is CASSYDGFNYGYTF.